A selection of T cell receptor beta chains follows, all from one sample in a study of cytomegalovirus exposure and HLA in healthy donors. This table comes from immunoSEQ multiplex PCR, and its TCRdb copy is limited to in-frame clones, with some not included. The repertoire consists of 95,000 or so clones, with approximately 77% occurring once and the leading ten covering approximately 4.4%. The sample was PBMCs. These receptors came from a woman aged 40 to 55 in good health and CMV-seronegative. Both conserved end residues are part of each CDR3. The D gene is left open where the match is weak. Not every row has a clone size; where given, it reads once, few, many or a size class.

D gene	clone size	V gene	J gene	CDR3 DNA	CDR3 protein
-	once	TRBV5-1	TRBJ2-3	TGCGCCAGCGTCCGGGACACGAGCACAGATACGCAGTATTTT	CASVRDTSTDTQYF
TRBD1	-	TRBV2	TRBJ1-2	TGTGCCATCCTGGACAGGAGTAACTATGGCTACACCTTC	CAILDRSNYGYTF
-	-	TRBV10-1	TRBJ1-5	TGCGCCAGCAATGAGGCAGTTTTCTCCCCGTGGCAGCCCCAGCATTTT	CASNEAVFSPWQPQHF
-	-	TRBV5-1	TRBJ2-3	TGCGCCAGCAGCTTGGCTGGCGGGGTCGGCACAGATACGCAGTATTTT	CASSLAGGVGTDTQYF
TRBD1	-	TRBV7-2	TRBJ1-4	TGTGCCAGCAGCTCCACAGGGGCCCCTAATGAAAAACTGTTTTTT	CASSSTGAPNEKLFF
-	-	TRBV29-1	TRBJ1-3	TGCAGCGCCGTTATCTCTGGAAACACCATATATTTT	CSAVISGNTIYF
TRBD2	-	TRBV5-4	TRBJ2-7	TGTGCCAGCAGCTTGGCGTCTAGCGGTAGCTCCTACGAGCAGTACTTC	CASSLASSGSSYEQYF
TRBD1	-	TRBV18	TRBJ1-5	TGTGCCAGCTCACCACAGGGGGCGGGTCATAATCAGCCCCAGCATTTT	CASSPQGAGHNQPQHF
TRBD1	-	TRBV27	TRBJ1-2	TGTGCCAGCAGTTTGTCCGGACAGGGCTCTTTCTATGGCTACACCTTC	CASSLSGQGSFYGYTF
-	-	TRBV7-2	TRBJ2-7	TGTGCCAGCAGCTTAGGTCTCGAGCAGTACTTC	CASSLGLEQYF
TRBD2	-	TRBV5-4	TRBJ2-3	TGTGCCAGCGGACTACGGGGGGGCCGGGATACGCAGTATTTT	CASGLRGGRDTQYF
TRBD2	few	TRBV7-2	TRBJ2-5	TGTGCCAGCAGCTTCTGGACTAGCGGGGGGCTCGGAGAGACCCAGTACTTC	CASSFWTSGGLGETQYF
-	-	TRBV11-2	TRBJ2-7	TGTGCCAGCAGCTTGGAACAGCTGAGCTCCTACGAGCAGTACTTC	CASSLEQLSSYEQYF
-	-	TRBV13	TRBJ1-1	TGTGCCAGCAGCTTACAAATCCATCACACTGAAGCTTTCTTT	CASSLQIHHTEAFF
-	-	TRBV9	TRBJ1-5	TGTGCCAGCAGCGTAGGAGGTGGTCAGCCCCAGCATTTT	CASSVGGGQPQHF
TRBD1	-	TRBV28	TRBJ1-4	TGTGCCAGCAGGGACAGGAGGAATGAAAAACTGTTTTTT	CASRDRRNEKLFF
TRBD1	-	TRBV11-2	TRBJ1-5	TGTGCCAGCAGCTGGACAGGGCCGTATGGCAATCAGCCCCAGCATTTT	CASSWTGPYGNQPQHF
TRBD1	-	TRBV4-2	TRBJ1-4	TGTGCCAGCAGCCCAGGGGGGACAGGGGACAATGAAAAACTGTTTTTT	CASSPGGTGDNEKLFF
-	-	TRBV7-3	TRBJ1-1	TGTGCCAGCAGCTTAAGGGAGGGCAGTCGAAACACTGAAGCTTTCTTT	CASSLREGSRNTEAFF